The 13 T cell receptor beta chains listed next were all sequenced from one sample in a study of T cell responses to AZD1222 COVID-19 vaccine. Using immunoSEQ multiplex PCR, the repertoire was profiled, and TCRdb retains in-frame clones only, with some absent. The sample gives about 97,000 clones, approximately 90% of which show up once; 7.5% is in the top ten. This sample comprised peripheral blood, obtained on day 0 of AZD1222 vaccination. The receptors were sampled from an adult in good health.

The V call is TRBV9, the J call TRBJ2-5; D is tentatively TRBD1 or TRBD2 (5 bases each). CDR1 and CDR2 (germline): SGDLS, YYNGEE. V was pared by 2 bases and J by 2 bases, with 13 bases between. The CDR3 totals 15 residues. CDR3 bases: TGTGCCAGCAGCGTGGGGGTGACCGATCAAGAGACCCAGTACTTC. Residues: CASSVGVTDQETQYF.

The rearrangement links TRBV5-4 to TRBJ1-6; D is unclear. Germline V gives CDR1 SGHNT, CDR2 YYREEE (reference sequence). This CDR3 spans 15 amino acids. Trimming pared 3 bases from V and 5 bases from J, leaving 12 bases between. The CDR3 reads CASSSRRPDNSPLHF. For the CDR3, the DNA is TGTGCCAGCAGCTCCCGGAGGCCAGATAATTCACCCCTCCACTTT.

The chain couples TRBV5-1 to TRBJ1-1; 8 bases agree with TRBD1. The CDR3 sequence is 13 residues long. Germline CDR1 and CDR2: SGHRS and YFSETQ. Trimming removed 4 bases from V and 5 bases from J; junction bases left unmatched: 4. The CDR3 protein is CASSQGAGTEAFF. The CDR3, as DNA: TGCGCCAGCAGCCAGGGGGCAGGGACTGAAGCTTTCTTT.

This clone has a single count. The J gene is TRBJ1-1, the V gene TRBV19, with 7 bases that match TRBD1. J was trimmed by 2 bases and V by 4 bases; bases with no gene match: 4. CDR3 length equals 14 residues. Germline V gene data show CDR1 as LNHDA and CDR2 as SQIVND (reference sequence). CDR3 amino acids: CASSNRGRNTEAFF. The CDR3 DNA sequence: TGTGCCAGTAGTAACAGGGGCAGAAACACTGAAGCTTTCTTT.

This chain links TRBV25-1 with TRBJ2-2, with TRBD1 matching over 7 bases. The CDR3 sequence is 16 residues long. Germline assignment: CDR1 MGHDK and CDR2 SYGVNS. J gave up 6 bases and V 2 bases, and 9 bases lay outside the gene matches. The CDR3 nucleotides read TGTGCCAGCAGTGAACCAAGACAGGGAAGGTCCGGGGAGCTGTTTTTT. Protein: CASSEPRQGRSGELFF.

The chain joins TRBV7-9 to TRBJ2-5, with 8 bases matching TRBD1. Germline V gene sequence: CDR1 SEHNR, CDR2 FQNEAQ (reference sequence). The junction had 9 bases not matched to a gene; V was cut back by 5 bases and J by 4 bases. The CDR3 is 15 amino acids. The CDR3 region has the DNA TGTGCCAGCAGCCTCGCGCGGGACAGGATAGAGACCCAGTACTTC. Translated, it gives CASSLARDRIETQYF.

The V and J genes are TRBV28 and TRBJ1-4; D gene uncertain. CDR3 length: 14 amino acids. Germline V gene data show CDR1 as MDHEN and CDR2 as SYDVKM. V was trimmed by 4 bases and J by 6 bases, leaving 12 bases between them. CDR3 bases: TGTGCCAGCAGTTCGCAGCCGGCGGATGAAAAACTGTTTTTT. This sequence encodes CASSSQPADEKLFF.

V usage is TRBV4-1 and J usage is TRBJ1-4; 7 bases align to TRBD1. The CDR3 totals 13 residues. With 4 bases clipped from V and 6 bases from J, the junction kept 2 bases outside the gene matches. Looked up from germline, CDR1 is MGHRA and CDR2 is YSYEKL. The CDR3 coding sequence is TGCGCCAGCAGCCGGGACAGCGATGAAAAACTGTTTTTT. Protein product: CASSRDSDEKLFF.

The chain joins TRBV18 to TRBJ2-2, with TRBD1 identical over 10 bases. J lost 1 base, V lost 3 bases, and 5 bases had no gene match. CDR3 size: 17 residues. Germline-derived CDR1 and CDR2 are KGHSH and LQKENI. The CDR3 region has the DNA TGTGCCAGCTCACCTCCGGGACAGGGGAGGAACACCGGGGAGCTGTTTTTT. Amino acids: CASSPPGQGRNTGELFF.

V gene TRBV29-1 combines with J gene TRBJ1-1; 11 nucleotides match TRBD1. Trimming at V came to 4 bases and at J to 1 base, leaving 2 bases not matched to a gene. The CDR3 totals 14 residues. The germline V gene encodes CDR1 SQVTM and CDR2 ANQGSEA. This CDR3 is CSVADRGRNTEAFF. In DNA form, the CDR3 reads TGCAGCGTTGCGGACAGGGGGCGGAACACTGAAGCTTTCTTT.

This clone was counted between two and nine times. This chain joins TRBV20-1 and TRBJ1-2; D unresolved. The CDR3 length is 11 residues. CDR1 DFQATT and CDR2 SNEGSKA come from the germline V gene (reference sequence). The V end was cut by 3 bases, the J end by 4 bases, with 6 bases between. Here the CDR3 reads CSASTGYGYTF. CDR3 sequence (DNA): TGCAGTGCTAGCACCGGCTATGGCTACACCTTC.

This clone was seen once. J is TRBJ1-2 and V is TRBV5-1; the D gene is possibly TRBD1 (6 bases). V was pared by 3 bases and J by 4 bases, with 16 bases between. From germline, CDR1 is SGHRS and CDR2 YFSETQ. The CDR3 spans 15 residues. The CDR3 region is CASSWDGQHSYGYTF. In DNA form, the CDR3 reads TGCGCCAGCAGCTGGGACGGACAGCACTCCTATGGCTACACCTTC.

The chain has TRBV19 and TRBJ1-2; perhaps TRBD1 as D (5 bases). Germline CDR1 reads LNHDA; CDR2 reads SQIVND (reference sequence). V lost 5 bases and J 8 bases, leaving 21 bases between the germline ends. CDR3 length: 15 residues. The CDR3 DNA reads TGTGCCAGTAGTCGGGGGGAATGGCACTCGGACGGCTACACCTTC. Translated, it gives CASSRGEWHSDGYTF.